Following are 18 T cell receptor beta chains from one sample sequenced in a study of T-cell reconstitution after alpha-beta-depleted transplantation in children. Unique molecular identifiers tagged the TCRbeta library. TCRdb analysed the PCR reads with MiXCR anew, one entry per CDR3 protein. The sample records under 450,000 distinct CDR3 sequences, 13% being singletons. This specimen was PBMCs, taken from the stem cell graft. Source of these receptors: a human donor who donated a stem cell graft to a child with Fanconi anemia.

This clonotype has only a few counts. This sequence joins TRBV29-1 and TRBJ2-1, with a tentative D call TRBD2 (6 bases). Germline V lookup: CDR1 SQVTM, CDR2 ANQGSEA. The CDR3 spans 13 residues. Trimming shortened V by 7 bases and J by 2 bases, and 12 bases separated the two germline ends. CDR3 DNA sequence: TGCAGCGCCAAGGGCGGGGCCTACAATGAGCAGTTCTTC. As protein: CSAKGGAYNEQFF.

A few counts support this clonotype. CDR3 loop: CASSSPGQGRETQYF. The CDR3 coding sequence is TGTGCCAGCAGCTCTCCAGGACAGGGAAGGGAGACCCAGTACTTC. V is TRBV28 and J is TRBJ2-5, with 8 bases identical to TRBD1. The CDR3 runs to 15 residues. Germline V gene lookup returns CDR1 MDHEN and CDR2 SYDVKM. The V and J ends lost 6 bases and 5 bases, in that order; junction bases with no gene match: 11.

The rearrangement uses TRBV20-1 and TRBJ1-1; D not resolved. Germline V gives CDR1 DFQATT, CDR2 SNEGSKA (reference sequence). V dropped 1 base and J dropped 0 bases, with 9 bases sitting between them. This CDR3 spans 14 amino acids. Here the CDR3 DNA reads TGCAGTGCTAGAGTCCCGGAGCTGAACACTGAAGCTTTCTTT. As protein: CSARVPELNTEAFF.

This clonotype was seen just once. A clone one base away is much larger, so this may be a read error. CDR3: CASSLGMETSRYGYTF. The CDR3 coding sequence is TGTGCCAGCAGCTTAGGGATGGAGACGTCCCGCTATGGCTACACCTTC. The V call is TRBV13, the J call TRBJ1-2; D is undetermined. V lost 0 bases, J lost 4 bases, and 15 bases lay in between. The CDR3 covers 16 residues. Germline lookup yields CDR1 PRHDT and CDR2 FYEKMQ (reference sequence). Complete variable domain (other parts from reference TRBV13 and TRBJ1-2): AAGVIQSPRHLIKEKRETATLKCYPIPRHDTVYWYQQGPGQDPQFLISFYEKMQSDKGSIPDRFSAQQFSDYHSELNMSSLELGDSALYFCASSLGMETSRYGYTFGSGTRLTVV.

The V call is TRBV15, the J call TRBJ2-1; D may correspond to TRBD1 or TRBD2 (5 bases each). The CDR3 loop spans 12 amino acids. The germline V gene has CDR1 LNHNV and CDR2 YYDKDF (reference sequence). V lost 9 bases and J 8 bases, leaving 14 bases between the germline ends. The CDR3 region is CATGGIYDEQFF. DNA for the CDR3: TGTGCCACTGGGGGAATTTACGATGAGCAGTTCTTC. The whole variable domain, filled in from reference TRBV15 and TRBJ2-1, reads DAMVIQNPRYQVTQFGKPVTLSCSQTLNHNVMYWYQQKSSQAPKLLFHYYDKDFNNEADTPDNFQSRRPNTSFCFLDIRSPGLGDTAMYLCATGGIYDEQFFGPGTRLTVL.

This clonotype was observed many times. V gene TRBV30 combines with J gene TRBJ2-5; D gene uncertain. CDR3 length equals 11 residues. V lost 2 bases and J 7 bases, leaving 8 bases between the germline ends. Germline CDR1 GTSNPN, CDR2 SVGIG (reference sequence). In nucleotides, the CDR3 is TGTGCCTGGAGTTATGAGGTGACCCAGTACTTC. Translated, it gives CAWSYEVTQYF.

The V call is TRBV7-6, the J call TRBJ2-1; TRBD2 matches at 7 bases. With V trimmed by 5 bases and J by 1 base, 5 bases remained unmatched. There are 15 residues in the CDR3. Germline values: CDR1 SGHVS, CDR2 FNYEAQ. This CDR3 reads CASSPGLVSYNEQFF. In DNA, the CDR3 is TGTGCCAGCAGCCCCGGACTAGTTTCCTACAATGAGCAGTTCTTC.

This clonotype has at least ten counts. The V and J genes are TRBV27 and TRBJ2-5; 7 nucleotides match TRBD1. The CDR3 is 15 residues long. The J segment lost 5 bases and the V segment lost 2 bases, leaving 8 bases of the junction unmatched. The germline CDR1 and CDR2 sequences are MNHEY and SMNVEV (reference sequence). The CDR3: CASSLEGTASETQYF. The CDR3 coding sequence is TGTGCCAGCAGTTTAGAGGGGACAGCGTCTGAGACCCAGTACTTC.

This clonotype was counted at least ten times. The CDR3 nucleotides are TGCAGTGCCCTAAAGACAGGGGTTGTTCAGCCCCAGCATTTT. Its translation is CSALKTGVVQPQHF. This chain links TRBV20-1 with TRBJ1-5; the match to TRBD1 covers 8 bases. Germline trimming cut 6 bases from V and 6 bases from J; bases unmatched to any gene: 10. From germline, CDR1 is DFQATT and CDR2 SNEGSKA (reference sequence). This CDR3 region has 14 residues.

The CDR3 is CASSLKWTSAGELFF. CDR3 DNA sequence: TGTGCCAGCAGCCTCAAATGGACTAGCGCCGGGGAGCTGTTTTTT. The genes are TRBV5-6 and TRBJ2-2, with 9 bases lining up with TRBD2. This CDR3 has 15 residues. J lost 6 bases, V lost 4 bases, and 7 bases had no gene match. The germline gives CDR1 SGHDT, CDR2 YYEEEE.

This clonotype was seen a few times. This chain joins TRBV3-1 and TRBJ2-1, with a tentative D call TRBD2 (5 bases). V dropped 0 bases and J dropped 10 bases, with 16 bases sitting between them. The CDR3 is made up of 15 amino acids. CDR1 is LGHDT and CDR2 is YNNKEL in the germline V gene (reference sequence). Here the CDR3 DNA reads TGTGCCAGCAGCCAAGATTTGGTAACGTCGGGGGAGCAGTTCTTC. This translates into CASSQDLVTSGEQFF.

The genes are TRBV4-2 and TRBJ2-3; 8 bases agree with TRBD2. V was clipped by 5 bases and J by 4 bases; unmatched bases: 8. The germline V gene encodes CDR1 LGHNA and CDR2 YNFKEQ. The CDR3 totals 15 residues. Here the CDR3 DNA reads TGTGCCAGCAGCTCCCGGGGGGGGGACGCAGATACGCAGTATTTT. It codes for CASSSRGGDADTQYF.

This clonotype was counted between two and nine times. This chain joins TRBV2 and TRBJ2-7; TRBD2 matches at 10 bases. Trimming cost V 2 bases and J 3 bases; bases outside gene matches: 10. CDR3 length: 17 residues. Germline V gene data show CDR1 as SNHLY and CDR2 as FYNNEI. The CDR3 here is CASSEWASGGQVYEQYV. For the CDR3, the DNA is TGTGCCAGCAGTGAATGGGCTAGCGGGGGCCAGGTCTACGAGCAGTACGTC.

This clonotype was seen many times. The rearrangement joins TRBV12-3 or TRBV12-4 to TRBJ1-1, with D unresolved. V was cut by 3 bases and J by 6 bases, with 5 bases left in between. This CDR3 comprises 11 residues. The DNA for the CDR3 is TGTGCCAGCAGTTTCCAGGCTGAAGCTTTCTTT. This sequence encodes CASSFQAEAFF.

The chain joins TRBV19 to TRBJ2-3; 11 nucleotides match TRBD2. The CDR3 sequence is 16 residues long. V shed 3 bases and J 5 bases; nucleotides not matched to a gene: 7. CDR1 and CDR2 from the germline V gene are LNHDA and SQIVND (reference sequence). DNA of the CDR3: TGTGCCAGTAGTATCCCTAGCGGGGGGATCATAGATACGCAGTATTTT. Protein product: CASSIPSGGIIDTQYF.

In DNA, the CDR3 is TGCAGCGGGGCACGGGGCTCGGCAGAGACCCAGTACTTC. It is translated as CSGARGSAETQYF. This rearrangement joins TRBV29-1 to TRBJ2-5; D tentatively reads TRBD1 or TRBD2 (5 bases each). Germline-derived CDR1 and CDR2 are SQVTM and ANQGSEA. The CDR3 contains 13 residues. Trimming stripped 7 bases from V and 4 bases from J, with 16 bases between.

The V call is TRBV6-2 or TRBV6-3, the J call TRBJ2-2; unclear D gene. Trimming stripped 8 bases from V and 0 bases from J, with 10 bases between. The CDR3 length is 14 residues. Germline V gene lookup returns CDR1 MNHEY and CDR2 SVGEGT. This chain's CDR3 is CASVRNANTGELFF. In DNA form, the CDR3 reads TGTGCCAGCGTGAGAAACGCGAACACCGGGGAGCTGTTTTTT.

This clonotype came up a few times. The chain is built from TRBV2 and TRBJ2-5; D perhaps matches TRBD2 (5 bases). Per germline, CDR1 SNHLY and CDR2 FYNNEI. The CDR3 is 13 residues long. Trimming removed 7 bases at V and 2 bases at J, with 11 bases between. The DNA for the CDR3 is TGTGCCAGCACGGGGTTATCACAAGAGACCCAGTACTTC. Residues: CASTGLSQETQYF.